The 14 T cell receptor beta chains below were found in one sample sequenced in a study of blood T cell repertoires in COVID-19. Profiling relied on immunoSEQ multiplex PCR, and the TCRdb table lists in-frame clones only, not all of them. Among roughly 360,000 clones listed, 87% were seen once. The sample consisted of PBMCs or T cells enriched from blood (not recorded which). These TCRs come from a man younger than 40 who had recovered from COVID-19.

The rearrangement joins TRBV9 to TRBJ2-5; D might be TRBD2 (6 bases). Trimming left V 0 bases short and J 4 bases short, with 10 bases between. Germline CDR1 is SGDLS and CDR2 is YYNGEE. The CDR3 contains 14 residues. The CDR3 loop reads CASSVGGRGETQYF. In DNA, the CDR3 is TGTGCCAGCAGCGTAGGAGGGCGGGGAGAGACCCAGTACTTC. Based on the CDR3 plus reference TRBV9 and TRBJ2-5, the full variable domain is DSGVTQTPKHLITATGQRVTLRCSPRSGDLSVYWYQQSLDQGLQFLIQYYNGEERAKGNILERFSAQQFPDLHSELNLSSLELGDSALYFCASSVGGRGETQYFGPGTRLLVL.

As DNA, the CDR3 is TGTGCCACCGACACAGGGGGATCTACTGAAGCTTTCTTT. Its translation is CATDTGGSTEAFF. The rearrangement joins TRBV6-5 to TRBJ1-1; 8 bases are a match to TRBD1. CDR3 length: 13 amino acids. The V and J ends lost 10 bases and 5 bases, in that order; junction bases with no gene match: 9. Germline values: CDR1 MNHEY, CDR2 SVGAGI.

The V call is TRBV29-1, the J call TRBJ2-7; 8 positions agree with TRBD1. Germline V gene data show CDR1 as SQVTM and CDR2 as ANQGSEA. J gave up 4 bases and V 6 bases, and 2 bases lay outside the gene matches. This CDR3 has 11 amino acids. CDR3 region: CSVNRGYEQYF. The CDR3, as DNA: TGCAGCGTGAACAGGGGGTACGAGCAGTACTTC.

The chain employs TRBV9 and TRBJ1-1; D is unclear. V was clipped by 0 bases and J by 0 bases, with 6 bases between them. The CDR3 spans 14 residues. The V gene's germline CDR1 is SGDLS and CDR2 YYNGEE. The CDR3 DNA is TGTGCCAGCAGCGTAGCTCTCCTGAACACTGAAGCTTTCTTT. Protein product: CASSVALLNTEAFF.

This chain links TRBV30 with TRBJ1-5; TRBD1 matches 9 bases. Germline CDR1 reads GTSNPN; CDR2 reads SVGIG (reference sequence). The CDR3 runs 18 residues. The V segment lost 3 bases and the J segment 0 bases; nucleotides outside the gene matches: 12. Written as DNA, the CDR3 is TGTGCCTGGAGACCGGGGACAGGGCTATCTTATAGCAATCAGCCCCAGCATTTT. Translation gives CAWRPGTGLSYSNQPQHF.

The V and J genes are TRBV4-3 and TRBJ1-1; D is unresolved. Per germline, CDR1 LGHNA and CDR2 YSLEER. The CDR3 sequence is 15 residues long. The germline V and J ends were trimmed by 0 bases and 1 base, with 9 bases remaining between them. The CDR3 is CASSQDWGGNTEAFF. CDR3 DNA sequence: TGCGCCAGCAGCCAAGATTGGGGAGGGAACACTGAAGCTTTCTTT.

The chain couples TRBV5-6 to TRBJ1-2, with 7 bases matching TRBD1. This CDR3 has 17 residues. J lost 0 bases, V lost 4 bases, and 12 bases had no gene match. CDR1 and CDR2 from the germline V gene are SGHDT and YYEEEE. The CDR3 coding sequence is TGTGCCAGCAGCCCGGAGATCCGGGACAGACCTAACTATGGCTACACCTTC. It encodes CASSPEIRDRPNYGYTF.

This chain joins TRBV5-5 and TRBJ2-2; D is unclear. The CDR3 length is 14 residues. V lost 2 bases to trimming and J lost 6 bases, with 11 bases between them. Germline lookup yields CDR1 SGHKS and CDR2 YYEKEE (reference sequence). The CDR3 loop is CASSFGQVPGELFF. As DNA, the CDR3 is TGTGCCAGCAGCTTCGGCCAGGTACCCGGGGAGCTGTTTTTT.

V is TRBV6-4 and J is TRBJ2-3; 13 nucleotides match TRBD2. This CDR3 is 15 amino acids long. The germline CDR1 and CDR2 sequences are MRHNA and SNTAGT. Losses at the gene ends were 2 bases for V and 6 bases for J; bases not matched to a gene: 2. CDR3 sequence (DNA): TGTGCCAGCAGTGACAGACTAGCGGGGGGTGATACGCAGTATTTT. This gives the protein CASSDRLAGGDTQYF.

V and J are TRBV19 and TRBJ1-5; 8 bases fit TRBD1. The germline V gene has CDR1 LNHDA and CDR2 SQIVND (reference sequence). The CDR3 runs to 14 residues. J was trimmed by 4 bases and V by 4 bases; bases with no gene match: 3. Written as DNA, the CDR3 is TGTGCCAGTAGTACGCAGGGGGCAAATCAGCCCCAGCATTTT. Encoded protein: CASSTQGANQPQHF.

The chain joins TRBV27 to TRBJ1-1, with no clear D. CDR3 size: 14 residues. Trimming left V 4 bases short and J 4 bases short, with 13 bases between. The germline gives CDR1 MNHEY, CDR2 SMNVEV (reference sequence). The CDR3, as DNA: TGTGCCAGCAGTTCCCGGCGGTATGGCACTGAAGCTTTCTTT. This encodes CASSSRRYGTEAFF.

The chain recombines TRBV19 with TRBJ2-1; 12 bases align to TRBD1. CDR3 length: 17 amino acids. V dropped 5 bases and J dropped 9; count of bases not matched to a gene: 14. Germline CDR1 and CDR2: LNHDA and SQIVND (reference sequence). DNA of the CDR3: TGTGCCAGTAGTCCCCGGGGCGGGGACAGGGGGCCAAGTGAGCAGTTCTTC. It is translated as CASSPRGGDRGPSEQFF.

This clone was seen just once. The chain uses TRBV5-8 and TRBJ1-1; D gene ambiguous. Germline V gene sequence: CDR1 SGHTS, CDR2 YDEGEE. There are 11 residues in the CDR3. V lost 4 bases and J lost 1, with 2 bases in between. The CDR3 reads CASSRNTEAFF. The CDR3 DNA is TGTGCCAGCAGCCGGAACACTGAAGCTTTCTTT.

The rearrangement joins TRBV4-3 to TRBJ2-7; a weak D match, TRBD1 (5 bases). Germline CDR1 is LGHNA and CDR2 is YSLEER. V was trimmed by 1 base and J by 2 bases, leaving 12 bases between them. CDR3 length: 15 amino acids. The CDR3, as DNA: TGCGCCAGCAGCCAAGGGAGACAGATGGCCTACGAGCAGTACTTC. Encoded protein: CASSQGRQMAYEQYF.